This T cell receptor (beta chain) stems from a study of cytomegalovirus exposure and HLA in healthy donors. Study-level findings and limits: Researchers catalogued approximately 160 TCR beta chains as cytomegalovirus-associated. Later work showed greater clonal expansion in HLA-associated TCR beta chains than in equally common others.

Those who donated were healthy bone marrow donors. Trimming cost V 2 bases and J 1 base, with 11 bases left between them. This CDR3 is 15 amino acids long. CDR1 is SQVTM and CDR2 is ANQGSEA in the germline V gene. On this clone: No antigen is known for it.

The PCR made use of 60 Vbeta and 13 Jbeta primers. Using immunoSEQ multiplex PCR, the repertoire was profiled, and TCRdb retains in-frame clones only, with some absent. The table lists roughly 120,000 clones, 80% of them singletons, with 2.5% to 3% in the top ten. The chain links TRBV29-1 to TRBJ2-2; possibly TRBD2 for D (6 bases). The receptor's source is a man younger than 45 in good health and CMV-seronegative. The sequenced sample was PBMCs. The DNA for the CDR3 is TGCAGCGTTGAATTTCCGGAGGGGAACACCGGGGAGCTGTTTTTT. This gives the protein CSVEFPEGNTGELFF.